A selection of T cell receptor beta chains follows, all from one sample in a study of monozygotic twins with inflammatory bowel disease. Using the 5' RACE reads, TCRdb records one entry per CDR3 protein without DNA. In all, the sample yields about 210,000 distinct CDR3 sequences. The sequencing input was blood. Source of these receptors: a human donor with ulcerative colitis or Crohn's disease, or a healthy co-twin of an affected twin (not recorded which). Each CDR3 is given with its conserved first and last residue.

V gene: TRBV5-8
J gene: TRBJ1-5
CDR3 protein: CASSLKQGSRQPQHF

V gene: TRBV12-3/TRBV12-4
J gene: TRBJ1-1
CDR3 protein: CASSQGQLNTEAFF

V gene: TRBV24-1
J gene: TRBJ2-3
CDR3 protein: CATSDSQPGTDTQYF

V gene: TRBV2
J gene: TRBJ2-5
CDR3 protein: CASRNPRETQYF

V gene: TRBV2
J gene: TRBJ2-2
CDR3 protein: CASSGGLDSLANTGELFF

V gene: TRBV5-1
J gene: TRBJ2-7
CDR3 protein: CASSLSGQDNYEQYF

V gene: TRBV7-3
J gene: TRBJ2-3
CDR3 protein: CASSLTGTGADTQYF

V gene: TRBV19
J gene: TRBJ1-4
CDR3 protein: CASSKQSANEKLFF

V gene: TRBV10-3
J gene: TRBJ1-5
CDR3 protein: CAISDSVSNQPQHF

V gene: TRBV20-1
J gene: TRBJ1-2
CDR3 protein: CSARGPGDGYTF

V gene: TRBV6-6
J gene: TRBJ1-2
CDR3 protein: CASSYSIHNYGYTF

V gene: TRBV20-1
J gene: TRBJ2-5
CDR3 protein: CSARRLAGGQETQYF

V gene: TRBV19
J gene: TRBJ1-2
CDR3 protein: CASSPDSTGRASGYTF

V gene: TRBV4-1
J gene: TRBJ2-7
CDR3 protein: CASSQDFPQGPLYEQYF

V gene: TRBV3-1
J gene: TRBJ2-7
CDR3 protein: CASSRSLEGEQYF

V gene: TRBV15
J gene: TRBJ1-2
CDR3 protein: CATSRDRGFGNYGYTF